Described below is a single T cell receptor (beta chain) sequence and its context. The data belong to a study of blood T cells in healthy people across ages. With a J-beta primer mix and a sample-barcoded 5' primer, a second PCR ran about 7 to 11 cycles. Each cDNA molecule received a tag from a template-switch adaptor that had 12 random nucleotides. Using its own MiXCR run on the 5' RACE reads, TCRdb lists one record per CDR3 protein. The data hold about 1.8 million distinct CDR3 sequences, with about 50% observed a single time. V was cut by 6 bases and J by 5 bases, with 11 bases left in between. This CDR3 region has 14 residues. CDR1 is MNHEY and CDR2 is SVGAGI in the germline V gene.

The TCR was taken from a woman aged 40 to 55 in good health. The chain uses TRBV6-5 and TRBJ1-6; D uncertain. Sequenced: blood. In DNA form, the CDR3 reads TGTGCCAGCAGAAGAGCTAGTAATAATTCACCCCTCCACTTT. As protein: CASRRASNNSPLHF.